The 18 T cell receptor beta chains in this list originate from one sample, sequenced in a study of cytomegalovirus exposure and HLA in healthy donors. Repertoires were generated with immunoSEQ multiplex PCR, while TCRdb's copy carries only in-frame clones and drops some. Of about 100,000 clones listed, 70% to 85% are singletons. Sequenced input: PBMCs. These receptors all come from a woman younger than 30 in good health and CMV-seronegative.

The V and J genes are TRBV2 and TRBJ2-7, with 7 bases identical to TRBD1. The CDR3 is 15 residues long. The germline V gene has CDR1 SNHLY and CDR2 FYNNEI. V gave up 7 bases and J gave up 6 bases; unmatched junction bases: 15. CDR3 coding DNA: TGTGCCAGCAACTTGGTCGACAGGGCCTCGAGCGAGCAGTACTTC. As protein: CASNLVDRASSEQYF.

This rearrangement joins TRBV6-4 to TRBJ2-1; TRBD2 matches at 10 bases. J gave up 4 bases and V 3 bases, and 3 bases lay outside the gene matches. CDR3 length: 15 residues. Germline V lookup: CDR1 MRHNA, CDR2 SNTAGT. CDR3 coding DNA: TGTGCCAGCAGTGAGGCTAGCGGGGGTTACAATGAGCAGTTCTTC. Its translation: CASSEASGGYNEQFF.

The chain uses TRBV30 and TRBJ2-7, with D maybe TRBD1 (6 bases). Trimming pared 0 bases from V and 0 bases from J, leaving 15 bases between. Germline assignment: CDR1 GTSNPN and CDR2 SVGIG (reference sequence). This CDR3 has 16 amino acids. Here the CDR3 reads CAWSVGTTILSYEQYF. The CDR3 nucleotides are TGTGCCTGGAGTGTAGGGACAACTATCCTCTCCTACGAGCAGTACTTC.

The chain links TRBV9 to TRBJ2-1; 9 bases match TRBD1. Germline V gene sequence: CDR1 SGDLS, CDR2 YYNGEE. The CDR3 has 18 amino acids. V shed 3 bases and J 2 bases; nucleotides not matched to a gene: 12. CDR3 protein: CASSDQQGADFTYNEQFF. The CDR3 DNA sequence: TGTGCCAGCAGCGATCAACAGGGGGCTGATTTCACCTACAATGAGCAGTTCTTC.

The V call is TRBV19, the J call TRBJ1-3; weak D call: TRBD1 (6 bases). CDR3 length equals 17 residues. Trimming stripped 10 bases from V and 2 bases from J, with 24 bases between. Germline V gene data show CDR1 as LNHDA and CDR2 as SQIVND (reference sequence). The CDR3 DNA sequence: TGTGCCACTCCCTGCTCGGACAGAAGACGGCCTGGAAACACCATATATTTT. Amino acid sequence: CATPCSDRRRPGNTIYF.

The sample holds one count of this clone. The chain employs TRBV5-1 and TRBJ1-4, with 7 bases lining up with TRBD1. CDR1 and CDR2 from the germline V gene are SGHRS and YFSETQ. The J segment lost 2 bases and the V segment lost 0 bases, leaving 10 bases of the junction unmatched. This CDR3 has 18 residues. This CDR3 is CASSLGQGWWWTNEKLFF. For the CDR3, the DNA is TGCGCCAGCAGCTTGGGACAGGGATGGTGGTGGACTAATGAAAAACTGTTTTTT.

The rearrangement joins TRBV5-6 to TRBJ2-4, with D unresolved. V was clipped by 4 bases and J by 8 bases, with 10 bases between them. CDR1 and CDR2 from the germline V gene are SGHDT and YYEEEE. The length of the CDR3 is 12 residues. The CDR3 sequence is CASSQARDIQYF. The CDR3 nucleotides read TGTGCCAGCAGCCAGGCACGAGACATTCAGTACTTC.

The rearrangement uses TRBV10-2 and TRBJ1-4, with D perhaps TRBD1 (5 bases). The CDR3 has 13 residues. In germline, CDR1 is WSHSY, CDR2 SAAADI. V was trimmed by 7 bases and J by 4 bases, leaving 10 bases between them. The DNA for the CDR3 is TGCGCCAGCACCCGGGGGAATAATGAAAAACTGTTTTTT. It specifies CASTRGNNEKLFF.

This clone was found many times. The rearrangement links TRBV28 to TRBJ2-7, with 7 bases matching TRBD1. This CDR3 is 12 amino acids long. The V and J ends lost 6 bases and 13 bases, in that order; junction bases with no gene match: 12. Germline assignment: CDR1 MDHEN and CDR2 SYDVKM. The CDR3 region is CASSPQGDKIYF. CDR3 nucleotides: TGTGCCAGCAGCCCCCAGGGGGACAAGATCTACTTC.

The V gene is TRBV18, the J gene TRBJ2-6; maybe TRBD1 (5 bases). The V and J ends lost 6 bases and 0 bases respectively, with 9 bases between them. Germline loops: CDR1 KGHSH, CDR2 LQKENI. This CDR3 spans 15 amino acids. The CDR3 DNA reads TGTGCCAGCTCTCGACAGAGCTCTGGGGCCAACGTCCTGACTTTC. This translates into CASSRQSSGANVLTF. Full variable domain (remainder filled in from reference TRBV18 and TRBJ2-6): NAGVMQNPRHLVRRRGQEARLRCSPMKGHSHVYWYRQLPEEGLKFMVYLQKENIIDESGMPKERFSAEFPKEGPSILRIQQVVRGDSAAYFCASSRQSSGANVLTFGAGSRLTVL.

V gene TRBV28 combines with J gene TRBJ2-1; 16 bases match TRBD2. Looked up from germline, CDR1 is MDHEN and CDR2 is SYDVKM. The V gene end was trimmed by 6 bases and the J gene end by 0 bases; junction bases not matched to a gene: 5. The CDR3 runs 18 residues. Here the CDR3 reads CASRGGLAGGSSYNEQFF. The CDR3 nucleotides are TGTGCCAGCAGAGGGGGACTAGCGGGGGGGAGCTCCTACAATGAGCAGTTCTTC.

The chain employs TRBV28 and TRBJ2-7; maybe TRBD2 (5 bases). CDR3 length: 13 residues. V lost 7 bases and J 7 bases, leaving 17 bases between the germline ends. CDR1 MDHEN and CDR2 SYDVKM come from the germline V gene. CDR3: CASIPPGFPEQYF. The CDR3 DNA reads TGTGCCAGCATCCCTCCGGGGTTTCCGGAGCAGTACTTC. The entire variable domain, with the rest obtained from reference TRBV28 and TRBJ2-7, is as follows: DVKVTQSSRYLVKRTGEKVFLECVQDMDHENMFWYRQDPGLGLRLIYFSYDVKMKEKGDIPEGYSVSREKKERFSLILESASTNQTSMYLCASIPPGFPEQYFGPGTRLTVT.

CDR3 loop: CASSHGGTEAFF. CDR3 DNA: TGCGCCAGCAGCCACGGGGGGACTGAAGCTTTCTTT. The V gene is TRBV4-1, the J gene TRBJ1-1; D is possibly TRBD1 (5 bases). The CDR3 sequence is 12 residues long. V was trimmed by 3 bases and J by 5 bases, leaving 7 bases between them. CDR1 is MGHRA and CDR2 is YSYEKL in the germline V gene.

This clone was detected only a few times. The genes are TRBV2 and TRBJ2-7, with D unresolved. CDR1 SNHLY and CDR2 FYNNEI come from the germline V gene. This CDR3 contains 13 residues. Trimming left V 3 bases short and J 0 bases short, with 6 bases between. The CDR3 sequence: CASSDISSYEQYF. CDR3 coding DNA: TGTGCCAGCAGTGACATTTCCTCCTACGAGCAGTACTTC.

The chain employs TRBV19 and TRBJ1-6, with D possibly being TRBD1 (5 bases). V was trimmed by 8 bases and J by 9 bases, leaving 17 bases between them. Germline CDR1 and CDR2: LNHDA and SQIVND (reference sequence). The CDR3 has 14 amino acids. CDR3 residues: CASDGGTSGSPLHF. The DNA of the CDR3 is TGTGCCAGTGATGGGGGGACGTCGGGTTCACCCCTCCACTTT.

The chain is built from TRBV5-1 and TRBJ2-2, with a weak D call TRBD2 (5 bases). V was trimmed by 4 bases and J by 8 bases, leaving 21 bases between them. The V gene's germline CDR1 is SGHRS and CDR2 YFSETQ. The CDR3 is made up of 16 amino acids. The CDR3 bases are TGCGCCAGCAGCCCCTCGGCCCGGGGAGCCGTAGGGGAGCTGTTTTTT. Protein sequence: CASSPSARGAVGELFF.

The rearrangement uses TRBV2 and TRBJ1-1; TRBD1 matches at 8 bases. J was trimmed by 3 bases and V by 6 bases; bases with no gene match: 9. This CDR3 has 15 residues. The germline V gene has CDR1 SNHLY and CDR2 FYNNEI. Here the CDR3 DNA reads TGTGCCAGCAGCAAATTGGACAGGGAATACACTGAAGCTTTCTTT. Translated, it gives CASSKLDREYTEAFF.

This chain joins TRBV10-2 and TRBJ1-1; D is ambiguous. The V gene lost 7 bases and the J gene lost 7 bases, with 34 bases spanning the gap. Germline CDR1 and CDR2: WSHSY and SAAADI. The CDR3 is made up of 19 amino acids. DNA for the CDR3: TGCGCCAGCAAGACGACCCGGGCGGAAGAAGAGGGTGTAGATGGTGAAGCTTTCTTT. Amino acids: CASKTTRAEEEGVDGEAFF.